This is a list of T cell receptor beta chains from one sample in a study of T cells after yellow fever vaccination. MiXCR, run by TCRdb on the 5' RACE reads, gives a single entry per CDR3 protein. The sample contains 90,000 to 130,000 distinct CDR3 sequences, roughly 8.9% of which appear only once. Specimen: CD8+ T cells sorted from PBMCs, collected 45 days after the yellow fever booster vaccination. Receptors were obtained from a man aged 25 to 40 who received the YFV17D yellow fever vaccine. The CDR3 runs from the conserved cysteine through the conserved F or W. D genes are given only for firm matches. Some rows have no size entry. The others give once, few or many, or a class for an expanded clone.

CDR3 protein: CARGVPGNTIYF
CDR3 DNA: TGTGCCAGAGGGGTGCCTGGAAACACCATATATTTT
clone size: many
D gene: NA
J gene: TRBJ1-3
V gene: TRBV12-3/TRBV12-4

CDR3 protein: CASSLWDSNNEQFF
CDR3 DNA: TGTGCCAGCAGTTTATGGGACAGCAACAATGAGCAGTTCTTC
clone size: many
D gene: TRBD1
J gene: TRBJ2-1
V gene: TRBV12-3/TRBV12-4

CDR3 protein: CATRDLSSNEQFF
CDR3 DNA: TGTGCCACCCGGGACCTCTCATCCAATGAGCAGTTCTTC
clone size: many
D gene: NA
J gene: TRBJ2-1
V gene: TRBV24-1

CDR3 protein: CATSQLAPREFTGELFF
CDR3 DNA: TGTGCCACCAGCCAGCTAGCGCCGAGGGAGTTTACCGGGGAGCTGTTTTTT
clone size: NA
D gene: NA
J gene: TRBJ2-2
V gene: TRBV3-1

CDR3 protein: CASSQVNNEQFF
CDR3 DNA: TGTGCCAGCAGCCAAGTTAATAATGAGCAGTTCTTC
clone size: many
D gene: NA
J gene: TRBJ2-1
V gene: TRBV3-1

CDR3 protein: CASSQGPEEGEQYF
CDR3 DNA: TGCGCCAGCAGCCAAGGTCCCGAGGAGGGCGAGCAGTACTTC
clone size: many
D gene: NA
J gene: TRBJ2-7
V gene: TRBV4-3

CDR3 protein: CASGPRGAPQETQYF
CDR3 DNA: TGTGCTAGTGGCCCGAGGGGGGCGCCCCAAGAGACCCAGTACTTC
clone size: many
D gene: NA
J gene: TRBJ2-5
V gene: TRBV12-5

CDR3 protein: CASSFGGGVTYNEQFF
CDR3 DNA: TGCGCCAGCAGCTTCGGGGGAGGGGTAACCTACAATGAGCAGTTCTTC
clone size: many
D gene: TRBD2
J gene: TRBJ2-1
V gene: TRBV5-1

CDR3 protein: CASSRQFSSGNTIYF
CDR3 DNA: TGTGCCAGCAGTCGACAGTTTTCCTCTGGAAACACCATATATTTT
clone size: many
D gene: NA
J gene: TRBJ1-3
V gene: TRBV9

CDR3 protein: CASSSLLAEPYNEQFF
CDR3 DNA: TGTGCCAGCAGCTCGCTACTAGCGGAGCCCTACAATGAGCAGTTCTTC
clone size: many
D gene: TRBD2
J gene: TRBJ2-1
V gene: TRBV13

CDR3 protein: CASSQDDSHSETQYF
CDR3 DNA: TGCGCCAGCAGCCAAGATGACAGTCACTCGGAGACCCAGTACTTC
clone size: few
D gene: NA
J gene: TRBJ2-5
V gene: TRBV4-1

CDR3 protein: CASSLDFRLGLADTYEQYF
CDR3 DNA: TGTGCCAGCAGCTTAGATTTCCGGTTGGGGCTAGCGGACACCTACGAGCAGTACTTC
clone size: many
D gene: TRBD2
J gene: TRBJ2-7
V gene: TRBV11-2

CDR3 protein: CASSYRRDAYEQYF
CDR3 DNA: TGTGCCAGCAGTTACAGGCGGGATGCCTACGAGCAGTACTTC
clone size: few
D gene: NA
J gene: TRBJ2-7
V gene: TRBV6-5

CDR3 protein: CASSPVPFTDTQYF
CDR3 DNA: TGTGCCAGCAGCCCGGTGCCCTTCACAGATACGCAGTATTTT
clone size: NA
D gene: NA
J gene: TRBJ2-3
V gene: TRBV7-2

CDR3 protein: CASSLPRTGDTGELFF
CDR3 DNA: TGTGCCAGCAGCTTACCCCGGACAGGTGACACCGGGGAGCTGTTTTTT
clone size: NA
D gene: TRBD1
J gene: TRBJ2-2
V gene: TRBV7-9

CDR3 protein: CASSLDGQETQYF
CDR3 DNA: TGCGCCAGCAGCTTGGACGGGCAAGAGACCCAGTACTTC
clone size: many
D gene: NA
J gene: TRBJ2-5
V gene: TRBV5-1

CDR3 protein: CASSLAGGPRDTGELFF
CDR3 DNA: TGCGCCAGCAGCTTGGCCGGAGGGCCCAGAGACACCGGGGAGCTGTTTTTT
clone size: many
D gene: NA
J gene: TRBJ2-2
V gene: TRBV5-1

CDR3 protein: CASSQGGTGVETQYF
CDR3 DNA: TGTGCCAGCAGCCAAGGTGGGACAGGGGTGGAGACCCAGTACTTC
clone size: many
D gene: TRBD1
J gene: TRBJ2-5
V gene: TRBV4-2

CDR3 protein: CAWGDSLRDEQFF
CDR3 DNA: TGTGCCTGGGGGGACAGTTTAAGGGATGAGCAGTTCTTC
clone size: few
D gene: TRBD1
J gene: TRBJ2-1
V gene: TRBV30

CDR3 protein: CASSLDDSLAGGEQYF
CDR3 DNA: TGTGCCAGCAGCTTAGATGACTCACTAGCCGGGGGCGAGCAGTACTTC
clone size: many
D gene: NA
J gene: TRBJ2-7
V gene: TRBV7-8

CDR3 protein: CASSLNEGYTGELFF
CDR3 DNA: TGTGCCAGCAGCTTAAACGAGGGTTACACCGGGGAGCTGTTTTTT
clone size: many
D gene: NA
J gene: TRBJ2-2
V gene: TRBV7-9

CDR3 protein: CASRETRALNTGELFF
CDR3 DNA: TGTGCCAGCAGAGAAACACGAGCGCTGAACACCGGGGAGCTGTTTTTT
clone size: many
D gene: NA
J gene: TRBJ2-2
V gene: TRBV6-2/TRBV6-3

CDR3 protein: CASSQLGLAGEIPYNEQFF
CDR3 DNA: TGTGCCAGCAGCCAGCTAGGACTAGCGGGAGAAATACCCTACAATGAGCAGTTCTTC
clone size: many
D gene: TRBD2
J gene: TRBJ2-1
V gene: TRBV3-1

CDR3 protein: CASRSGFPYEQYF
CDR3 DNA: TGTGCCAGCAGATCAGGGTTCCCCTACGAGCAGTACTTC
clone size: many
D gene: NA
J gene: TRBJ2-7
V gene: TRBV12-3/TRBV12-4

CDR3 protein: CAWRRDGSGELFF
CDR3 DNA: TGTGCCTGGAGAAGGGATGGGTCCGGGGAGCTGTTTTTT
clone size: NA
D gene: NA
J gene: TRBJ2-2
V gene: TRBV30

CDR3 protein: CASSPPGDAIAEGGNTIYF
CDR3 DNA: TGTGCCAGCAGCCCACCCGGGGACGCAATCGCGGAGGGGGGAAACACCATATATTTT
clone size: many
D gene: NA
J gene: TRBJ1-3
V gene: TRBV28